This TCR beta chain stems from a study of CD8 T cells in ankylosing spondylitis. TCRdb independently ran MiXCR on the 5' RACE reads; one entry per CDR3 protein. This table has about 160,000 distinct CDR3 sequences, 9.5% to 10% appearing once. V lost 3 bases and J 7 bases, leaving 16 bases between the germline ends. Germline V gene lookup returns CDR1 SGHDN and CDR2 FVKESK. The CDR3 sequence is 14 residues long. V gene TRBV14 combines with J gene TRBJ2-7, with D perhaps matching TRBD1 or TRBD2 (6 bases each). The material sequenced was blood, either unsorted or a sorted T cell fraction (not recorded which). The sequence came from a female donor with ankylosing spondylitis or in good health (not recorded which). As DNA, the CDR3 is TGTGCCAGCAGCCAGGGGGGCTCTCCGGGAGAGCAGTACTTC. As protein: CASSQGGSPGEQYF.